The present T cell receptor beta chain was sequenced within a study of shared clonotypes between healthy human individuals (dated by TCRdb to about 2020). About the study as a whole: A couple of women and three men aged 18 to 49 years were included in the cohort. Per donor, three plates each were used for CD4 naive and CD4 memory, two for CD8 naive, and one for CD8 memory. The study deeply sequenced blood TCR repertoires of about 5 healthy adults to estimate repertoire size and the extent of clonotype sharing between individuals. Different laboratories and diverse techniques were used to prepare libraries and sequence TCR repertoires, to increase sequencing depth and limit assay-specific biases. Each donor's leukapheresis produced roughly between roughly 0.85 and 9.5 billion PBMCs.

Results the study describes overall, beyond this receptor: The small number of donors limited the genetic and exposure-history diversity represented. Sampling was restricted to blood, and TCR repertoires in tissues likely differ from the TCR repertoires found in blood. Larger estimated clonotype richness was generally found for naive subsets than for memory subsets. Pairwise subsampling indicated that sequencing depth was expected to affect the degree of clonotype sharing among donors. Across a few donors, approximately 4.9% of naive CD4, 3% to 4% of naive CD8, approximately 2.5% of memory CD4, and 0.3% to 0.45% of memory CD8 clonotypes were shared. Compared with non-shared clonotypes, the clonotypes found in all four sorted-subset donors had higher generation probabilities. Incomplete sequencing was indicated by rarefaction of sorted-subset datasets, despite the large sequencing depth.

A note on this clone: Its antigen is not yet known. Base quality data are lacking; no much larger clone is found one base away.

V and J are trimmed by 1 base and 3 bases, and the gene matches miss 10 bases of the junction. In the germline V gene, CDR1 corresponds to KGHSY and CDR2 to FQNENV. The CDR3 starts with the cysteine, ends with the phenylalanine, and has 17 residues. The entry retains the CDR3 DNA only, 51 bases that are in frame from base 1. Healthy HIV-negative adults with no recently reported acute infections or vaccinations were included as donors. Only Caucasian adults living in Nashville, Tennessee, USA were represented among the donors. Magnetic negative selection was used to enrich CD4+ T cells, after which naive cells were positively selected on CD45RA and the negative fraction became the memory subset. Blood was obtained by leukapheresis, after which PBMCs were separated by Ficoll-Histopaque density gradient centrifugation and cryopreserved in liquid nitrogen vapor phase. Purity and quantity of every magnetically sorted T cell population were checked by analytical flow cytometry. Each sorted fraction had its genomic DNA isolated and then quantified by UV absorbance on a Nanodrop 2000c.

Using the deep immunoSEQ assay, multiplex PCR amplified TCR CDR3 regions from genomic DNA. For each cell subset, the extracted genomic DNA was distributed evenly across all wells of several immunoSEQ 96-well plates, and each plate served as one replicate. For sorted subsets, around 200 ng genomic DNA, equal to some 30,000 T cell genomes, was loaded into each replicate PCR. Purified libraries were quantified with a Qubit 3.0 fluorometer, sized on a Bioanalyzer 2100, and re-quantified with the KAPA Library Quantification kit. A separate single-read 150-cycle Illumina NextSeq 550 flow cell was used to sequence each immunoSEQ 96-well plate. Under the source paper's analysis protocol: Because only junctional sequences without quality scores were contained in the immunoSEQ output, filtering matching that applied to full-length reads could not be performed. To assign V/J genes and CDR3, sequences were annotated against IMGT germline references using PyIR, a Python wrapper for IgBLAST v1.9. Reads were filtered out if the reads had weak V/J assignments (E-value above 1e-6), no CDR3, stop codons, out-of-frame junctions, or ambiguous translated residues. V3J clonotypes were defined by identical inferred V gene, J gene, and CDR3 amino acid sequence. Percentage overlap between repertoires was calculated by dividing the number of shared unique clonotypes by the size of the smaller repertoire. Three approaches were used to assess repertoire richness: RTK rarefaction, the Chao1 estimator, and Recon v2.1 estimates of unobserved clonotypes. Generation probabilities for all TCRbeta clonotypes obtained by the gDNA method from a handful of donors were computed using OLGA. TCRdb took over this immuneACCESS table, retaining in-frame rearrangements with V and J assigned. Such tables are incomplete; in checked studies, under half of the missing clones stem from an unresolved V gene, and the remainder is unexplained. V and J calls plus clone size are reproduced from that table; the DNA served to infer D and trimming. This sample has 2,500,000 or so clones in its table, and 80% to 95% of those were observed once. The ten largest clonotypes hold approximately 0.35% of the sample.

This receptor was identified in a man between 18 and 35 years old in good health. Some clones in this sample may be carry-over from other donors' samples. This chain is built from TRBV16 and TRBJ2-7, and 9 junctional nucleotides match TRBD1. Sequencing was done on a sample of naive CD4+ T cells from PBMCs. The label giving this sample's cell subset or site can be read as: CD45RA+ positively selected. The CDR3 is CASSQLRADRGGYEQYF. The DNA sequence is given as TGTGCCAGCAGCCAATTGAGGGCGGACAGGGGTGGCTACGAGCAGTACTTC. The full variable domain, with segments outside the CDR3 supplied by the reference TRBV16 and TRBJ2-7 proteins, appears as GEEVAQTPKHLVRGEGQKAKLYCAPIKGHSYVFWYQQVLKNEFKFLISFQNENVFDETGMPKERFSAKCLPNSPCSLEIQATKLEDSAVYFCASSQLRADRGGYEQYFGPGTRLTVT.